One and the same sample provided the 24 T cell receptor beta chains below, sequenced in a study of PD-L1 blockade in urothelial cancer. TCRdb keeps only in-frame clones here, not all; method: immunoSEQ multiplex PCR. The sample has more than 95,000 clones, around 89% seen once; the top ten hold approximately 1.7%. Described time point: peripheral blood 6 weeks after treatment start. Sequenced here: PBMCs, sampled around atezolizumab (anti-PD-L1) treatment. Receptor source: a man aged 55 to 70 with urothelial cancer.

The chain employs TRBV11-2 and TRBJ2-7, with D perhaps TRBD1 (6 bases). Trimming stripped 4 bases from V and 2 bases from J, with 15 bases between. Germline V gene sequence: CDR1 SGHAT, CDR2 FQNNGV. This CDR3 region has 15 residues. The CDR3 here is CASSSQGTGPYEQYF. The CDR3 DNA follows: TGTGCCAGCAGCTCCCAGGGGACGGGGCCCTACGAGCAGTACTTC.

The chain employs TRBV29-1 and TRBJ1-2; 8 nucleotides agree with TRBD1. After removal of 4 bases from V and 3 bases from J, the junction contained 4 bases not matched to a gene. This CDR3 contains 13 residues. The V gene's germline CDR1 is SQVTM and CDR2 ANQGSEA. CDR3 residues: CSVAPGQDYGYTF. The CDR3 DNA follows: TGCAGCGTTGCCCCGGGACAGGACTATGGCTACACCTTC.

The V gene is TRBV5-6, the J gene TRBJ2-1, with D unclear. The CDR3 is 12 amino acids. With 6 bases removed from V and 4 bases from J, the gap between germline ends came to 8 bases. From germline, CDR1 is SGHDT and CDR2 YYEEEE. The CDR3 is CASTVNYNEQFF. The CDR3, as DNA: TGTGCCAGCACCGTTAATTACAATGAGCAGTTCTTC.

The chain links TRBV7-8 to TRBJ1-6, with D possibly being TRBD1 (5 bases). Looked up from germline, CDR1 is SGHVS and CDR2 is FQNEAQ. The CDR3 is 19 amino acids. V dropped 0 bases and J dropped 7 bases, with 22 bases sitting between them. The CDR3 protein is CASSLALDVDRRVNSPLHF. CDR3 nucleotide sequence: TGTGCCAGCAGCTTAGCGCTCGATGTTGATCGCAGGGTCAATTCACCCCTCCACTTT.

Here the CDR3 reads CASTDTTSGNGNEQFF. The CDR3 DNA follows: TGCGCCAGCACCGACACGACTAGCGGGAATGGGAATGAGCAGTTCTTC. The chain couples TRBV5-1 to TRBJ2-1; 11 nucleotides agree with TRBD2. The germline V gene has CDR1 SGHRS and CDR2 YFSETQ. After removal of 6 bases from V and 7 bases from J, the junction contained 12 bases not matched to a gene. The CDR3 totals 16 residues.

The chain joins TRBV6-5 to TRBJ1-2; possible D gene TRBD1, 5 bases. The CDR3 is 15 amino acids. Looked up from germline, CDR1 is MNHEY and CDR2 is SVGAGI. V lost 2 bases and J 5 bases, leaving 15 bases between the germline ends. CDR3 region: CASSYRQAGVYGYTF. Written as DNA, the CDR3 is TGTGCCAGCAGTTACCGGCAGGCGGGGGTATATGGCTACACCTTC.

The genes are TRBV19 and TRBJ2-1; 7 positions match TRBD2. The CDR3 spans 15 residues. The ends lost 3 bases at V and 1 base at J; junction bases unmatched: 3. In germline, CDR1 is LNHDA, CDR2 SQIVND (reference sequence). CDR3 coding DNA: TGTGCCAGTAGTATCATAGCGGGTTCCTACAATGAGCAGTTCTTC. Translation gives CASSIIAGSYNEQFF.

The chain employs TRBV5-1 and TRBJ2-7, with TRBD1 as a possible D gene (5 bases). This CDR3 has 14 residues. Germline values: CDR1 SGHRS, CDR2 YFSETQ. With 2 bases removed from V and 2 bases from J, the gap between germline ends came to 11 bases. CDR3 residues: CASSLEQATYEQYF. CDR3 sequence (DNA): TGCGCCAGCAGCTTAGAACAGGCGACCTACGAGCAGTACTTC.

The rearrangement joins TRBV7-9 to TRBJ2-2; no firm D call. Germline CDR1 SEHNR, CDR2 FQNEAQ (reference sequence). This CDR3 has 13 residues. The V and J ends lost 5 bases and 4 bases respectively, with 8 bases between them. The CDR3 bases are TGTGCCAGCAGCCAGACGGGCACCGGGGAGCTGTTTTTT. It yields the protein CASSQTGTGELFF.

The sample holds one count of this clone. The V and J genes are TRBV9 and TRBJ1-1, with TRBD1 identical over 9 bases. After removal of 3 bases from V and 1 base from J, the junction contained 1 base not matched to a gene. Germline lookup yields CDR1 SGDLS and CDR2 YYNGEE. The CDR3 runs to 14 residues. The CDR3 here is CASSAGQGNTEAFF. CDR3 bases: TGTGCCAGCAGCGCGGGACAGGGGAACACTGAAGCTTTCTTT. The full variable domain, in which reference TRBV9 and TRBJ1-1 provide the parts outside the CDR3, is DSGVTQTPKHLITATGQRVTLRCSPRSGDLSVYWYQQSLDQGLQFLIQYYNGEERAKGNILERFSAQQFPDLHSELNLSSLELGDSALYFCASSAGQGNTEAFFGQGTRLTVV.

The V call is TRBV25-1, the J call TRBJ2-1, with TRBD1 matching over 9 bases. V trimming: 2 bases; J trimming: 12 bases; junction bases outside the gene matches: 8. This CDR3 spans 14 amino acids. Germline CDR1 reads MGHDK; CDR2 reads SYGVNS. The CDR3 DNA reads TGTGCCAGCAGTGAAGGAGGGACAGGGCAGGCGCAGTTCTTC. Translated, it gives CASSEGGTGQAQFF. Full variable domain (outside the CDR3, taken from reference TRBV25-1 and TRBJ2-1): EADIYQTPRYLVIGTGKKITLECSQTMGHDKMYWYQQDPGMELHLIHYSYGVNSTEKGDLSSESTVSRIRTEHFPLTLESARPSHTSQYLCASSEGGTGQAQFFGPGTRLTVL.

This chain joins TRBV19 and TRBJ2-3, with D perhaps matching TRBD2 (7 bases). CDR3 length equals 16 residues. The V and J ends lost 5 bases and 3 bases respectively, with 18 bases between them. The germline V gene encodes CDR1 LNHDA and CDR2 SQIVND (reference sequence). The CDR3, as DNA: TGTGCCAGTAGTGCCCTGGGGGCGGGAGTAACAGATACGCAGTATTTT. This sequence encodes CASSALGAGVTDTQYF.

The CDR3 nucleotides are TGTGCCAGCAGCTTGGTACCAGGTCCACCCTCCTACGAGCAGTACTTC. Protein: CASSLVPGPPSYEQYF. The genes are TRBV5-6 and TRBJ2-7; D ambiguous. CDR3 length: 16 residues. Trimming cost V 0 bases and J 0 bases, with 13 bases left between them. Per germline, CDR1 SGHDT and CDR2 YYEEEE.

This chain links TRBV6-1 with TRBJ2-2, with 15 positions matching TRBD2. The CDR3 length is 18 residues. The V segment lost 3 bases and the J segment 2 bases; nucleotides outside the gene matches: 4. Germline CDR1 reads MNHNS; CDR2 reads SASEGT. The CDR3 protein is CASSDWTSGGANTGELFF. The DNA for the CDR3 is TGTGCCAGCAGTGATTGGACTAGCGGGGGGGCTAACACCGGGGAGCTGTTTTTT.

This chain connects TRBV2 to TRBJ1-2; D unclear. This CDR3 region has 14 residues. V was cut by 10 bases and J by 0 bases, with 15 bases left in between. CDR1 is SNHLY and CDR2 is FYNNEI in the germline V gene. The CDR3 nucleotides read TGTGCCACCCTCCAGGCAGAAGCTAACTATGGCTACACCTTC. It yields the protein CATLQAEANYGYTF.

CDR3 amino acids: CSVARDETQYF. CDR3 nucleotide sequence: TGCAGCGTTGCCCGGGATGAGACCCAGTACTTC. The rearrangement links TRBV29-1 to TRBJ2-5; D might be TRBD2 (5 bases). The CDR3 totals 11 residues. Between the trimmed V and J ends, which lost 4 bases and 5 bases, there was a span of 8 bases. The V gene's germline CDR1 is SQVTM and CDR2 ANQGSEA.

The chain combines TRBV15 with TRBJ2-6; 8 bases line up with TRBD1. The CDR3 length is 21 residues. After removal of 1 base from V and 1 base from J, the junction contained 15 bases not matched to a gene. CDR1 is LNHNV and CDR2 is YYDKDF in the germline V gene (reference sequence). CDR3 DNA sequence: TGTGCCACCAGCAGAGTCGGGGGTGGGGGGACAGGACTATCTGGGGCCAACGTCCTGACTTTC. Translated: CATSRVGGGGTGLSGANVLTF.

The rearrangement joins TRBV9 to TRBJ2-1; 8 bases map to TRBD2. The CDR3 is 15 amino acids. Trimming at V came to 2 bases and at J to 6 bases, leaving 7 bases not matched to a gene. CDR1 is SGDLS, CDR2 YYNGEE, per germline. Here the CDR3 reads CASSVGGDVSNEQFF. The CDR3 region has the DNA TGTGCCAGCAGCGTCGGGGGGGACGTGTCCAATGAGCAGTTCTTC. Full variable domain (missing parts from reference TRBV9 and TRBJ2-1): DSGVTQTPKHLITATGQRVTLRCSPRSGDLSVYWYQQSLDQGLQFLIQYYNGEERAKGNILERFSAQQFPDLHSELNLSSLELGDSALYFCASSVGGDVSNEQFFGPGTRLTVL.

This clone was picked up one time. The chain is built from TRBV28 and TRBJ2-7, with a weak D call TRBD1 (6 bases). V lost 5 bases and J lost 2, with 10 bases in between. This CDR3 region has 13 residues. Germline V gene data show CDR1 as MDHEN and CDR2 as SYDVKM. CDR3 DNA sequence: TGTGCCAGCAGTGGTCAGGGGACCTACGAGCAGTACTTC. Translating gives CASSGQGTYEQYF.

The chain couples TRBV19 to TRBJ1-1; D is uncertain. The CDR3 is made up of 14 amino acids. Germline CDR1 and CDR2: LNHDA and SQIVND (reference sequence). Trimming removed 4 bases from V and 1 base from J, with 10 bases in between. Here the CDR3 reads CASSTRERNTEAFF. CDR3 nucleotides: TGTGCCAGTAGTACCCGGGAACGGAACACTGAAGCTTTCTTT.

The V gene is TRBV11-2, the J gene TRBJ2-5; TRBD1 aligns across 10 bases. The junction had 5 bases not matched to a gene; V was cut back by 2 bases and J by 5 bases. CDR1 and CDR2 (germline): SGHAT, FQNNGV. CDR3 size: 15 residues. The CDR3 DNA reads as TGTGCCAGCAGCTTAAGACAGGGGGCATGGGAGACCCAGTACTTC. Translating it yields CASSLRQGAWETQYF. Full variable domain (outside the CDR3, taken from reference TRBV11-2 and TRBJ2-5): EAGVAQSPRYKIIEKRQSVAFWCNPISGHATLYWYQQILGQGPKLLIQFQNNGVVDDSQLPKDRFSAERLKGVDSTLKIQPAKLEDSAVYLCASSLRQGAWETQYFGPGTRLLVL.

This clone was counted only a few times. The rearrangement joins TRBV7-2 to TRBJ2-5, with 11 nucleotides matching TRBD2. Trimming cost V 5 bases and J 5 bases; bases outside gene matches: 7. The CDR3 has 15 residues. Germline CDR1 SGHTA, CDR2 FQGNSA. CDR3 loop: CASSASGGMGETQYF. In DNA, the CDR3 is TGTGCCAGCAGCGCTAGCGGGGGGATGGGGGAGACCCAGTACTTC.

The chain is built from TRBV5-8 and TRBJ1-5, with 12 bases that match TRBD1. Looked up from germline, CDR1 is SGHTS and CDR2 is YDEGEE. The J segment lost 10 bases and the V segment lost 6 bases, leaving 11 bases of the junction unmatched. The CDR3 sequence is 15 residues long. The CDR3, as DNA: TGTGCCAGCAACACGGGACAGGGGGCTTTGGGACCCCAGCATTTT. It yields the protein CASNTGQGALGPQHF.

The chain uses TRBV5-6 and TRBJ2-3, with 8 bases aligning to TRBD2. CDR3 length equals 14 residues. Germline CDR1 and CDR2: SGHDT and YYEEEE. V dropped 5 bases and J dropped 3; count of bases not matched to a gene: 5. The CDR3 DNA follows: TGTGCCAGCAGAACGGGGGGGCGGACAGATACGCAGTATTTT. Protein sequence: CASRTGGRTDTQYF. Looking up the rest from reference TRBV5-6 and TRBJ2-3 gives the full variable domain: DAGVTQSPTHLIKTRGQQVTLRCSPKSGHDTVSWYQQALGQGPQFIFQYYEEEERQRGNFPDRFSGHQFPNYSSELNVNALLLGDSALYLCASRTGGRTDTQYFGPGTRLTVL.